This is a list of T cell receptor beta chains from one sample in a study of blood T cell repertoires in COVID-19. Produced via immunoSEQ multiplex PCR; TCRdb's table is partial and in-frame only. The table lists 300,000 to 400,000 clones, roughly 90% of them singletons, with roughly 6.6% in the top ten. Sequenced material: peripheral blood. Receptors were obtained from a woman in her sixties or seventies with COVID-19, enrolled during active disease. CDR3s include the opening cysteine and the closing phenylalanine or tryptophan. D genes are given only for firm matches. Not every row has a clone size; where given, it reads once, few, many or a size class.

J,size,D,V,DNA,CDR3
TRBJ2-1,-,TRBD2,TRBV18,TGTGCCAGCTCACCAAAGCGGGGGGCCGGAAATGAGCAGTTCTTC,CASSPKRGAGNEQFF
TRBJ2-2,-,TRBD1,TRBV14,TGTGCCAGCAGCCAAGAACCGGGACAGAAACCGACCGAGGAGCTGTTTTTT,CASSQEPGQKPTEELFF
TRBJ2-7,-,TRBD1,TRBV11-1,TGTGCCAGCAGCACCAGACAGGGTTACACCTCCTACGAGCAGTACTTC,CASSTRQGYTSYEQYF
TRBJ1-3,-,-,TRBV6-1,TGTGCCAGCAGTGAACTTGATTGGGCAGGAAACACCATATATTTT,CASSELDWAGNTIYF
TRBJ1-4,-,TRBD1,TRBV27,TGTGCCAGCAGTGTGGGACAGAGTAATGAAAAACTGTTTTTT,CASSVGQSNEKLFF
TRBJ2-2,-,TRBD1,TRBV18,TGTGCCAGCTCACTCGGGACAGGGAACACCGGGGAGCTGTTTTTT,CASSLGTGNTGELFF
TRBJ2-7,-,TRBD1,TRBV6-5,TGTGCCAGCAGTTACGATAGTGGGACAGGGGATTACGAGCAGTACTTC,CASSYDSGTGDYEQYF
TRBJ1-1,-,TRBD1,TRBV6-2/TRBV6-3,TGTGCCAGCAGCAACAGGGGGTCGGACACTGAAGCTTTCTTT,CASSNRGSDTEAFF
TRBJ2-7,-,-,TRBV12-3/TRBV12-4,TGTGCCAGCAGTTTGAGGGGAGGCTACGAGCAGTACTTC,CASSLRGGYEQYF
TRBJ1-1,-,-,TRBV25-1,TGTGCCAGCAGTGACCGACGGGGGAGTCAAGCTTTCTTT,CASSDRRGSQAFF
TRBJ1-6,-,TRBD1,TRBV9,TGTGCCAGCAGCGCTTCCACAGGGGGATCTTCACCCCTCCACTTT,CASSASTGGSSPLHF
TRBJ2-5,-,-,TRBV18,TGTGCCAGCTCCGGGGTCGGTGCGCAGACCCAGTACTTC,CASSGVGAQTQYF
TRBJ2-5,-,TRBD1,TRBV5-1,TGCGCCAGCAGCTCGACAGGGGGGTCCCAAGAGACCCAGTACTTC,CASSSTGGSQETQYF
TRBJ2-1,-,TRBD1,TRBV27,TGTGCCAGCAGTGACCCCTCGGGACAGGGTTACAATGAGCAGTTCTTC,CASSDPSGQGYNEQFF
TRBJ2-7,-,TRBD2,TRBV5-1,TGCGCCAGCAGCTTCGGGACTAGCTGGTACGAGCAGTACTTC,CASSFGTSWYEQYF
TRBJ2-3,-,TRBD2,TRBV10-3,TGTGCCACCCAGGGTAGCGGGGGTGATACGCAGTATTTT,CATQGSGGDTQYF
TRBJ1-1,-,TRBD1,TRBV5-1,TGCGCCAGCAGCGACCCCGGGACAGGGACGAATACGAACACTGAAGCTTTCTTT,CASSDPGTGTNTNTEAFF
TRBJ2-6,-,-,TRBV30,TGTGCCTGGAGTGTACTGAGGATTTCTGGGGCCAACGTCCTGACTTTC,CAWSVLRISGANVLTF
TRBJ2-7,-,TRBD1,TRBV9,TGTGCCAGCAGCGTAGGGACGGCCGGGACAGGGCGTGACTACGAGCAGTACTTC,CASSVGTAGTGRDYEQYF
TRBJ1-2,-,-,TRBV11-1,TGTGCCAGCAGCCCCGCCGGGGTCTATAACTATGGCTACACCTTC,CASSPAGVYNYGYTF
TRBJ2-3,-,TRBD1,TRBV27,TGTGCCAGCAGTTTAAGGGCCCCCAGGGGGAGCACAGATACGCAGTATTTT,CASSLRAPRGSTDTQYF
TRBJ1-1,few,TRBD1,TRBV7-2,TGTGCCAGCAGCTTATTGGGACAGGTTAACACTGAAGCTTTCTTT,CASSLLGQVNTEAFF
TRBJ2-1,-,TRBD1,TRBV7-9,TGTGCCAGCAGCTTCGACAGGGTGGCTGAGCAGTTCTTC,CASSFDRVAEQFF
TRBJ1-6,few,-,TRBV4-1,TGCGCCAGCAGTCGAGCGCATTGGGGGGATAATTCACCCCTCCACTTT,CASSRAHWGDNSPLHF
TRBJ1-1,-,-,TRBV5-1,TGCGCCAGCAGCTTGGTCGGGGTTTTGGGCACTGAAGCTTTCTTT,CASSLVGVLGTEAFF
TRBJ1-1,-,-,TRBV3-1/TRBV3-2,TGTGCCAGCAGCCTTTCGGTGAACACTGAAGCTTTCTTT,CASSLSVNTEAFF
TRBJ1-5,-,TRBD1,TRBV4-2,TGTGCCAGCAGCCAGGAGGACAGGGGGTTGTGGCCCCAGCATTTT,CASSQEDRGLWPQHF
TRBJ2-1,-,TRBD1,TRBV27,TGTGCCAGCAGTTTACACAGGACAGGGGGCTACAATGAGCAGTTCTTC,CASSLHRTGGYNEQFF
TRBJ1-2,-,TRBD1,TRBV6-5,TGTGCCAGCAGTTACAGAGGGGGCGCAGGATATGGCTACACCTTC,CASSYRGGAGYGYTF
TRBJ2-7,-,TRBD1,TRBV5-8,TGTGCCAGCAGCTTCAGGACAGGAGACGAGCAGTACTTC,CASSFRTGDEQYF
TRBJ2-3,-,TRBD2,TRBV4-2,TGTGCCAGCAGCCAAGATTTTAGCGGGGGAAATACGCAGTATTTT,CASSQDFSGGNTQYF
TRBJ1-2,few,TRBD1,TRBV6-5,TGTGCCAGCACTACAGGGGAAGGCTATGGCTACACCTTC,CASTTGEGYGYTF
TRBJ1-5,-,-,TRBV12-3/TRBV12-4,TGTGCCAGCAGTTGGACAGGCAATCAGCCCCAGCATTTT,CASSWTGNQPQHF
TRBJ2-7,-,-,TRBV12-3/TRBV12-4,TGTGCCAGCACCCGGGTGGGGGGGCGCGAGCAGTACTTC,CASTRVGGREQYF
TRBJ1-1,-,-,TRBV5-1,TGCGCCAGCAGCAAAACGCCGCCAGGGGTGAGGGACACTGAAGCTTTCTTT,CASSKTPPGVRDTEAFF
TRBJ1-4,once,TRBD1,TRBV4-2,TGTGCCAGCAGCCACGGCCGGGACAGGGGGGAAAAACTGTTTTTT,CASSHGRDRGEKLFF
TRBJ2-7,-,-,TRBV14,TGTGCCAGCAGCCGACAGGCTGGCTACGAGCAGTACTTC,CASSRQAGYEQYF
TRBJ2-5,-,TRBD1,TRBV7-2,TGTGCCAGCAGCCAACTTACAGGGGTGGGAGAGACCCAGTACTTC,CASSQLTGVGETQYF
TRBJ1-2,-,-,TRBV5-6,TGTGCCAGCAGACCCGGGACTAGCTATGGCTACACCTTC,CASRPGTSYGYTF
TRBJ2-7,-,TRBD2,TRBV3-1/TRBV3-2,TGTGCCAGCAGCCCCGGACTAGTTCCCGAGCAGTACTTC,CASSPGLVPEQYF
TRBJ2-1,-,TRBD1,TRBV7-7,TGTGCCAGCAGCTTAGAGGTGACAGGGTACAATGAGCAGTTCTTC,CASSLEVTGYNEQFF
TRBJ2-2,-,-,TRBV5-1,TGCGCCAGCAGCTCCGGACAAGCCACCGGGGAGCTGTTTTTT,CASSSGQATGELFF
TRBJ2-5,-,TRBD1,TRBV30,TGTGCCTTCTCGGGACAGGGGGTTGAGACCCAGTACTTC,CAFSGQGVETQYF
TRBJ1-1,-,TRBD1,TRBV4-1,TGCGCCAGCAGCCTTAAACCGGGACAGGGGCGGGGATGGAACACTGAAGCTTTCTTT,CASSLKPGQGRGWNTEAFF
TRBJ2-3,-,TRBD1,TRBV9,TGTGCCAGCAGCGTAGTAGGGACAGGGACCCCGGTTACGCAGTATTTT,CASSVVGTGTPVTQYF
TRBJ1-2,-,TRBD1,TRBV27,TGTGCCAGCAATTTCCGGGACAGGGGGCTAGATGGCTACACCTTC,CASNFRDRGLDGYTF
TRBJ2-7,-,TRBD2,TRBV5-1,TGCGCCAGCAGCCCCCTCCCGGGGTTAGCGGGGGGCGACGAGCAGTACTTC,CASSPLPGLAGGDEQYF
TRBJ1-2,-,-,TRBV27,TGTGCCAGCGGGAAGGGGCCGTACTATGGCTACACCTTC,CASGKGPYYGYTF
TRBJ2-7,-,-,TRBV15,TGTGCCACCAGCAGAGCGCCCCCTTCTGTTGCATATAGTTACGAGCAGTACTTC,CATSRAPPSVAYSYEQYF
TRBJ2-2,-,TRBD2,TRBV30,TGTGCCGGGAGGGCCGCGAACACCGGGGAGCTGTTTTTT,CAGRAANTGELFF
TRBJ1-2,-,-,TRBV29-1,TGCAGCGTTGAAATTCGGTCGGCCGGGGGCTATGGCTACACCTTC,CSVEIRSAGGYGYTF
TRBJ2-7,-,-,TRBV5-1,TGCGCCAGCAGCGCCGGTAGCTCCTACGAGCAGTACTTC,CASSAGSSYEQYF
TRBJ2-3,-,TRBD1,TRBV11-2,TGTGCCAGCAGCCCACAGGGGATGTCCCTATTCACAGATACGCAGTATTTT,CASSPQGMSLFTDTQYF
TRBJ2-5,once,TRBD2,TRBV6-5,TGTGCCAGCAGTTACGGCCTAGCGGGCATAGAGACCCAGTACTTC,CASSYGLAGIETQYF
TRBJ2-1,-,-,TRBV3-1/TRBV3-2,TGTGCCAGCAGACCTGGGAGTAAGAGGTACAATGAGCAGTTCTTC,CASRPGSKRYNEQFF
TRBJ2-7,-,TRBD1,TRBV2,TGTGCCAGCAGGCGGACAGGGTTTTACTACGAGCAGTACTTC,CASRRTGFYYEQYF
TRBJ1-5,-,-,TRBV6-5,TGTGCCAGCAGTTACTCCGGGTATAGCAATCAGCCCCAGCATTTT,CASSYSGYSNQPQHF